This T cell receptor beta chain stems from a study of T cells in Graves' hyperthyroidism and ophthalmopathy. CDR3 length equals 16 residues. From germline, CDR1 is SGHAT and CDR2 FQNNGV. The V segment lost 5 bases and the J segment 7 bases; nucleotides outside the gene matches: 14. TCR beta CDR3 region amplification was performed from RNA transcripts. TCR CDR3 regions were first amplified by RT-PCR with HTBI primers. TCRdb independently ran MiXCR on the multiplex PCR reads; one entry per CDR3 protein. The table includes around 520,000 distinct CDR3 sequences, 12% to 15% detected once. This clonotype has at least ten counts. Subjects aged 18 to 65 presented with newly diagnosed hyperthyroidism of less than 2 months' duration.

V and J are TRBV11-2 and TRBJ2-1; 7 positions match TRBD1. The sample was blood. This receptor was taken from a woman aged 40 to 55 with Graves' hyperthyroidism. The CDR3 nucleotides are TGTGCCAGCAGCCACAACAGGGGCCGGGGTTGGAATGAGCAGTTCTTC. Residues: CASSHNRGRGWNEQFF.